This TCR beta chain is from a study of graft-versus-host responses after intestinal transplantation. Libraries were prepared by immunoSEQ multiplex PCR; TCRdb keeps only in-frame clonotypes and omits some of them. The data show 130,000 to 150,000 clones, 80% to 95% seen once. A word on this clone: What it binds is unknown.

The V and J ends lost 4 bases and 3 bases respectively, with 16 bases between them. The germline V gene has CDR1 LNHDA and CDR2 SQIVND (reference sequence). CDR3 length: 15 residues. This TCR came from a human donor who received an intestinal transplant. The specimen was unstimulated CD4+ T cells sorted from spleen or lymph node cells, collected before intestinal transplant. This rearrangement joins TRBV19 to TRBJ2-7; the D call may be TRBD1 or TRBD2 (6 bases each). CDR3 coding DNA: TGTGCCAGTAGTACTCTCTCGGGGGCCGGCTACGAGCAGTACTTC. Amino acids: CASSTLSGAGYEQYF.